A single sample is the source of the 21 T cell receptor beta chains below, sequenced in a study of blood T cells in healthy people across ages. Sample-barcoded 5' priming and a J-beta primer mix drove a second PCR of roughly 6 to 12 cycles. MiXCR, applied by TCRdb to the 5' RACE reads, yields one record per CDR3 protein. The profile shows fewer than 2 million distinct CDR3 sequences, about 39% of them singletons. The sample consisted of blood. All receptors derive from a human donor in good health.

This chain links TRBV7-3 with TRBJ2-3; D uncertain. In germline, CDR1 is SGHTA, CDR2 FQGTGA. The CDR3 covers 12 residues. Between the trimmed V and J ends, which lost 5 bases and 2 bases, there was a span of 5 bases. CDR3 coding DNA: TGTGCCAGCAGCCACGACACAGATACGCAGTATTTT. Residues: CASSHDTDTQYF.

V gene TRBV12-3 or TRBV12-4 combines with J gene TRBJ2-4, with D perhaps matching TRBD2 (6 bases). Between the trimmed V and J ends, which lost 1 base and 13 bases, there was a span of 14 bases. The CDR3 is 13 residues long. The CDR3 sequence is CASSLVARGEQYF. CDR3 in DNA: TGTGCCAGCAGTTTAGTCGCGCGGGGTGAGCAGTACTTC.

This rearrangement joins TRBV29-1 to TRBJ2-5; D possibly corresponds to TRBD2 (6 bases). The V and J ends lost 2 bases and 5 bases respectively, with 12 bases between them. The CDR3 contains 13 residues. The germline gives CDR1 SQVTM, CDR2 ANQGSEA. DNA of the CDR3: TGCAGCGTTGAAAGTCGGGGGACGGAGACCCAGTACTTC. It encodes CSVESRGTETQYF.

This clonotype was detected many times. The CDR3 DNA reads as TGTGCCAGCAGCTGGGTGTGGACAGGAGAGACCCAGTACTTC. It encodes CASSWVWTGETQYF. The V call is TRBV7-2, the J call TRBJ2-5; 7 nucleotides match TRBD1. The CDR3 loop spans 14 amino acids. After removal of 4 bases from V and 4 bases from J, the junction contained 6 bases not matched to a gene. Germline V gives CDR1 SGHTA, CDR2 FQGNSA.

On this clonotype: As the CDR3 is not closed by the conserved phenylalanine or tryptophan, this likely results from a read error. This chain connects TRBV28 to TRBJ1-2; D might be TRBD1 (6 bases). Germline V gene data show CDR1 as MDHEN and CDR2 as SYDVKM. Trimming removed 2 bases from V and 3 bases from J, with 13 bases in between. There are 15 residues in the CDR3. The CDR3 loop reads CASSLVLGGDYGYTC. The CDR3 DNA reads TGTGCCAGCAGTTTAGTCCTGGGGGGCGACTATGGCTACACCTGC.

The rearrangement joins TRBV5-1 to TRBJ2-3; D is undetermined. From germline, CDR1 is SGHRS and CDR2 YFSETQ. The CDR3 is 15 amino acids. Trimming shortened V by 2 bases and J by 6 bases, and 16 bases separated the two germline ends. In DNA, the CDR3 is TGCGCCAGCAGCTTAGGACCGAACCCAGCGGATACGCAGTATTTT. Protein product: CASSLGPNPADTQYF.

In its sample, this clonotype was seen a few times. An end of the junction does not agree with germline; a read error may underlie this. This chain uses TRBV5-1 with TRBJ1-1; D perhaps matches TRBD1 (5 bases). The germline V gene has CDR1 SGHRS and CDR2 YFSETQ. The CDR3 has 15 residues. In nucleotides, the CDR3 is TGCGCCAGCAGCAGGGGCGGTCCCTTGAACACTGTAGCTTTCTTT. Translated: CASSRGGPLNTVAFF.

The chain uses TRBV6-2 or TRBV6-3 and TRBJ2-3, with TRBD1 matching over 8 bases. This CDR3 is 14 amino acids long. J gave up 4 bases and V 8 bases, and 8 bases lay outside the gene matches. Germline CDR1 and CDR2: MNHEY and SVGEGT. In DNA, the CDR3 is TGTGCCAGCCTTAGACAGGGGTCCTCAGATACGCAGTATTTT. Protein: CASLRQGSSDTQYF.

This rearrangement joins TRBV20-1 to TRBJ2-3, with D perhaps matching TRBD2 (6 bases). Germline loops: CDR1 DFQATT, CDR2 SNEGSKA (reference sequence). The CDR3 totals 14 residues. Trimming took off 0 bases at V and 1 base at J, with 8 bases between the two ends. CDR3 in amino acids: CSARDGEGTDTQYF. The CDR3 bases are TGCAGTGCTAGAGACGGGGAGGGCACAGATACGCAGTATTTT.

V is TRBV6-1 and J is TRBJ2-1, with 10 bases lining up with TRBD2. V was clipped by 8 bases and J by 7 bases; unmatched bases: 5. Germline V gene data show CDR1 as MNHNS and CDR2 as SASEGT. CDR3 size: 13 residues. This CDR3 is CASELAGRNEQFF. CDR3 in DNA: TGTGCCAGCGAACTAGCGGGGAGGAATGAGCAGTTCTTC.

The chain has TRBV10-3 and TRBJ2-3, with 8 bases matching TRBD2. This CDR3 has 15 amino acids. Germline loops: CDR1 ENHRY, CDR2 SYGVKD. V lost 8 bases, J lost 6 bases, and 13 bases stayed unmatched. This CDR3 reads CAISSVTGGVDTQYF. CDR3 bases: TGTGCCATCTCCTCTGTGACCGGGGGGGTCGATACGCAGTATTTT.

This clonotype has a handful of counts. The V gene is TRBV20-1, the J gene TRBJ1-2, with unresolved D. CDR3 length equals 12 residues. V shed 6 bases and J shed 3 bases, with 11 bases lying between them. Germline CDR1 is DFQATT and CDR2 is SNEGSKA (reference sequence). The CDR3 is CSAILLDYGYTF. The CDR3 DNA reads as TGCAGTGCCATCCTGCTAGACTATGGCTACACCTTC.

In its sample, this clonotype was seen a few times. The chain has TRBV9 and TRBJ2-3, with 8 bases lining up with TRBD1. After removal of 3 bases from V and 8 bases from J, the junction contained 11 bases not matched to a gene. CDR1 and CDR2 from the germline V gene are SGDLS and YYNGEE. CDR3 size: 15 residues. CDR3 sequence: CASSARTGWDGTQYF. In nucleotides, the CDR3 is TGTGCCAGCAGCGCCCGGACAGGGTGGGACGGTACGCAGTATTTT.

This clonotype appeared once. The junction departs from germline at one end; a sequencing error may be responsible. This rearrangement joins TRBV7-9 to TRBJ1-2; 7 bases fit TRBD1. The CDR3 contains 16 residues. Germline V gene data show CDR1 as SEHNR and CDR2 as FQNEAQ (reference sequence). CDR3 residues: CANSPESVTGRDGYTF. The CDR3 DNA reads as TGTGCCAACAGCCCCGAGAGTGTGACAGGGCGGGATGGCTACACCTTC.

The sample holds one count of this clonotype. The rearrangement uses TRBV11-2 and TRBJ2-1; 8 nucleotides align to TRBD1. The trim removed 4 bases at V and 0 bases at J, leaving 8 bases unmatched. There are 17 residues in the CDR3. Germline lookup yields CDR1 SGHAT and CDR2 FQNNGV. The CDR3 is CASSYGQGRSSYNEQFF. The DNA of the CDR3 is TGTGCCAGCAGCTACGGACAGGGAAGGAGCTCCTACAATGAGCAGTTCTTC.

The V gene is TRBV7-6, the J gene TRBJ1-2; D remains ambiguous. Germline CDR1 is SGHVS and CDR2 is FNYEAQ. This CDR3 comprises 15 residues. V lost 5 bases and J 5 bases, leaving 18 bases between the germline ends. This chain's CDR3 is CASSPVARMGYGYTF. The CDR3 DNA is TGTGCCAGCAGCCCGGTGGCACGTATGGGGTATGGCTACACCTTC.

The rearrangement joins TRBV20-1 to TRBJ2-1; TRBD1 matches 11 bases. The CDR3 length is 17 residues. J lost 3 bases, V lost 6 bases, and 13 bases had no gene match. Germline V gives CDR1 DFQATT, CDR2 SNEGSKA (reference sequence). CDR3 residues: CSALENRGQGVYNEQFF. CDR3 DNA: TGCAGTGCCCTGGAAAACCGGGGACAGGGGGTCTACAATGAGCAGTTCTTC.

The chain recombines TRBV20-1 with TRBJ1-1, with a weak D call TRBD1 (5 bases). This CDR3 contains 12 residues. In germline, CDR1 is DFQATT, CDR2 SNEGSKA (reference sequence). V gave up 2 bases and J gave up 6 bases, with 10 bases separating them. The CDR3 nucleotides read TGCAGTGCTAGAATCAGGGAATCTGAAGCTTTCTTT. It is translated as CSARIRESEAFF.

The chain joins TRBV7-2 to TRBJ2-4; 14 nucleotides align to TRBD2. The J call may be wrong; the DNA end is better matched by TRBJ2-7. The CDR3 length is 16 residues. Germline V CDR1 and CDR2: SGHTA, FQGNSA. The CDR3 sequence is CASSPLGLAGGYEQYF. The CDR3 nucleotides read TGTGCCAGCAGCCCATTAGGACTAGCGGGGGGTTACGAGCAGTACTTC.

The V gene is TRBV9, the J gene TRBJ1-1, with unresolved D. This CDR3 contains 14 residues. Looked up from germline, CDR1 is SGDLS and CDR2 is YYNGEE. Trimming shortened V by 6 bases and J by 8 bases, and 20 bases separated the two germline ends. The CDR3 DNA sequence: TGTGCCAGCACCGATGCCGTGGACGAACGAGAAGCTTTCTTT. Protein: CASTDAVDEREAFF.

The genes are TRBV6-1 and TRBJ2-3, with unresolved D. This CDR3 region has 13 residues. CDR1 MNHNS and CDR2 SASEGT come from the germline V gene. The ends were cut back, 2 bases at V and 1 base at J, with 4 bases in the middle. The CDR3 coding sequence is TGTGCCAGCAGTGAAAAGGGCACAGATACGCAGTATTTT. This sequence encodes CASSEKGTDTQYF.